This record concerns one T cell receptor (beta chain) sequence. Original analysis: Estimation of nucleated cell counts relied on the amplification of reference gene primers. Repertoires were generated with immunoSEQ multiplex PCR, while TCRdb's copy carries only in-frame clones and drops some. That table gives V, J and clone size, and the DNA gave D and trimming. The profile shows approximately 230,000 clones, roughly 79% of them singletons. The sample belongs to a study of blood T cell repertoires in COVID-19. Study in general: T cells, B-cell-depleted T cells, or PBMCs supplied cDNA or gDNA.

V lost 7 bases, J lost 7 bases, and 10 bases lay in between. Germline CDR1 SQVTM, CDR2 ANQGSEA. This CDR3 has 11 residues. Input material: PBMCs or T cells enriched from blood (not recorded which). The chain has TRBV29-1 and TRBJ1-4; D unclear. The sequence derives from a man in his forties who had recovered from COVID-19. CDR3 in amino acids: CSALSGEKLFF. The CDR3 bases are TGCAGCGCGTTGAGCGGTGAAAAACTGTTTTTT.